This T cell receptor (beta chain) originates from a study of T cell repertoires in cytomegalovirus infection (dated by TCRdb to about 2019). With respect to the entire study: Donor HLA type was relevant to the analysis, because carriage of CMV infection together with the matching HLA type was indicated by public TCR beta signatures. Points the paper makes about the study in general: In both this cohort and an independent roughly 400-donor cohort, the cumulative frequency of public TCR beta family members distinguished carriers of CMV infection plus the relevant HLA type. The ex vivo response was dominated by HLA-C-restricted CMV-specific TCR beta clonotypes, which also provided the single most frequent clonotype in two of eight donors.

This clonotype has a handful of counts. Its binding antigen is unknown. No quality values exist for individual bases; no much larger clone is one base distant. Data came from an Illumina HiSeq 1500. TCRdb took the public reads, trimmed them with fastp at Q25, ran MiXCR for clone calling and kept in-frame beta chains. All rows with the same CDR3 protein become a single entry with the most common DNA and genes. The sample table records 300,000 or so distinct CDR3 sequences; roughly 25% of these occur just once. Clones ranked in the top ten supply about 15% of the sample. The sequence derives from a human donor in good health (CMV status not recorded). Some clones in this sample may be carry-over from other donors' samples. Material for sequencing was PBMCs.

The CDR3 amino acid sequence is: CASSPRTSEETQYF. In nucleotides, the sequence is TGTGCCAGCTCACCCCGGACGTCCGAAGAGACCCAGTACTTC. This sequence uses TRBV18 and TRBJ2-5; no D gene can be assigned with confidence. Trimming at the junction amounts to 3 bases on V and 3 bases on J, and the germline ends lie 11 bases apart. From its cysteine to its phenylalanine, the CDR3 spans 14 amino acids. This entry keeps only the CDR3 DNA: 42 bases, framed from base 1. According to the germline V gene, CDR1 reads KGHSH and CDR2 reads LQKENI.